One sample yielded the 4 T cell receptor beta chains listed below, sequenced in a study of T cells in Graves' hyperthyroidism and ophthalmopathy. TCR beta CDR3 sequences were amplified from RNA transcripts. The HTBI primer set was used in a first-round RT-PCR of the TCR CDR3. One entry per CDR3 protein results from TCRdb running MiXCR on the multiplex PCR reads. This table has about 500,000 distinct CDR3 sequences, roughly 17% appearing once. Sequencing was performed on blood. The receptors here all came from a woman under 30 with Graves' hyperthyroidism.

As concerns this clonotype: One end of the junction does not line up with germline, which may come from a read error. The V and J genes are TRBV6-2 or TRBV6-3 and TRBJ2-5; 8 positions match TRBD2. CDR1 and CDR2 (germline): MNHEY, SVGEGT. The CDR3 length is 12 residues. CDR3 region: CASSYFSGAQHF. Here the CDR3 DNA reads TGTGCCAGCAGTTACTTTAGCGGGGCCCAGCACTTC.

This clonotype came up many times. The chain recombines TRBV20-1 with TRBJ2-5; D remains unclear. The CDR3 is 14 residues long. V lost 2 bases, J lost 5 bases, and 15 bases lay in between. Germline V gene sequence: CDR1 DFQATT, CDR2 SNEGSKA (reference sequence). Here the CDR3 reads CSARLAVHLETQYF. CDR3 nucleotide sequence: TGCAGTGCTAGACTTGCGGTCCACCTGGAGACCCAGTACTTC.

This clonotype was seen a handful of times. The gene calls are TRBV27 and TRBJ2-1; D assignment may be TRBD1 or TRBD2 (6 bases each). The length of the CDR3 is 15 residues. Germline V gene data show CDR1 as MNHEY and CDR2 as SMNVEV (reference sequence). V lost 6 bases and J lost 2, with 14 bases in between. CDR3 sequence (DNA): TGTGCCAGCAGCCGCCTGGGGGGCGCCTACAATGAGCAGTTCTTC. Amino acids: CASSRLGGAYNEQFF.

The chain is built from TRBV7-9 and TRBJ2-5, with 8 bases that match TRBD2. Trimming at V came to 1 base and at J to 4 bases, leaving 8 bases not matched to a gene. The CDR3 extends over 16 amino acids. From germline, CDR1 is SEHNR and CDR2 FQNEAQ (reference sequence). CDR3 protein: CASSLVGLEAGETQYF. As DNA, the CDR3 is TGTGCCAGCAGCTTAGTGGGACTAGAGGCGGGAGAGACCCAGTACTTC.